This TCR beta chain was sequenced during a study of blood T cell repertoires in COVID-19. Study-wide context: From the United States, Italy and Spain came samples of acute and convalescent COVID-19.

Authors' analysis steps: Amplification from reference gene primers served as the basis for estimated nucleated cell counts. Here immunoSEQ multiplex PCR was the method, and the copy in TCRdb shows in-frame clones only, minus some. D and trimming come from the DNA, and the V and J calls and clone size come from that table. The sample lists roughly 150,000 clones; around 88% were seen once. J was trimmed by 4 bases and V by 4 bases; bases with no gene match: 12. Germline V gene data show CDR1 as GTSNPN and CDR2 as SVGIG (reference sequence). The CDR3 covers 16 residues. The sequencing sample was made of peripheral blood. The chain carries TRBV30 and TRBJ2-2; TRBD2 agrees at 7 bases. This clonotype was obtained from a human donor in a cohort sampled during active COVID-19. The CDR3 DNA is TGTGCCTGGAAGCTACGGGGGAGGGCGGCCACCGGGGAGCTGTTTTTT. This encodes CAWKLRGRAATGELFF.